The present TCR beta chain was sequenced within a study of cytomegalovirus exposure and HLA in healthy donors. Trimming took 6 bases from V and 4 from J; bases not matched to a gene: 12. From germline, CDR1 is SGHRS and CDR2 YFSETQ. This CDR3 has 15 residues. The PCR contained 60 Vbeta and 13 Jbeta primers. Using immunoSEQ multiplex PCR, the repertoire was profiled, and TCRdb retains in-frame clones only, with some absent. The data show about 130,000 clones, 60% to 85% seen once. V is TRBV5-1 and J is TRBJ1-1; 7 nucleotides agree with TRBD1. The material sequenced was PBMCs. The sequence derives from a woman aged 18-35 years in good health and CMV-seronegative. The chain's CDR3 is CASTFRTGGATEAFF. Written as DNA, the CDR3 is TGCGCCAGCACCTTTCGGACAGGCGGTGCCACTGAAGCTTTCTTT. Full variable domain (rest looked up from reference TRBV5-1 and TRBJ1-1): KAGVTQTPRYLIKTRGQQVTLSCSPISGHRSVSWYQQTPGQGLQFLFEYFSETQRNKGNFPGRFSGRQFSNSRSEMNVSTLELGDSALYLCASTFRTGGATEAFFGQGTRLTVV.